The T cell receptor beta chain described here comes from a study of OX40 agonist ivuxolimab in advanced cancers. Broader study findings: At 0.1 to 3.0 mg/kg and by week 6, clonal expansion occurred in CD4+ and CD8+ blood T cells. Antigens targeted by the expanded peripheral T cells were not determined. Low normalized T-cell clonal expansion was also seen in some nonresponders.

On this clone itself: Its antigen remains unidentified.

Sequenced by immunoSEQ multiplex PCR; TCRdb stores in-frame clones only, minus some. The data contain about 19,000 clones, around 67% of them singletons. The CDR3 loop spans 15 amino acids. The germline V gene has CDR1 LGHNA and CDR2 YSLEER. V lost 4 bases, J lost 5 bases, and 6 bases stayed unmatched. J is TRBJ1-5 and V is TRBV4-3, with 9 nucleotides matching TRBD1. Material: CD4+ or CD8+ T cells sorted from blood, obtained in a trial of the OX40 agonist ivuxolimab. The source of this sequence is an adult with an advanced solid tumor such as melanoma, head and neck, liver or kidney cancer. The DNA of the CDR3 is TGCGCCAGCAGCCCGGGACAGGGTATGGATCAGCCCCAGCATTTT. Translation: CASSPGQGMDQPQHF.